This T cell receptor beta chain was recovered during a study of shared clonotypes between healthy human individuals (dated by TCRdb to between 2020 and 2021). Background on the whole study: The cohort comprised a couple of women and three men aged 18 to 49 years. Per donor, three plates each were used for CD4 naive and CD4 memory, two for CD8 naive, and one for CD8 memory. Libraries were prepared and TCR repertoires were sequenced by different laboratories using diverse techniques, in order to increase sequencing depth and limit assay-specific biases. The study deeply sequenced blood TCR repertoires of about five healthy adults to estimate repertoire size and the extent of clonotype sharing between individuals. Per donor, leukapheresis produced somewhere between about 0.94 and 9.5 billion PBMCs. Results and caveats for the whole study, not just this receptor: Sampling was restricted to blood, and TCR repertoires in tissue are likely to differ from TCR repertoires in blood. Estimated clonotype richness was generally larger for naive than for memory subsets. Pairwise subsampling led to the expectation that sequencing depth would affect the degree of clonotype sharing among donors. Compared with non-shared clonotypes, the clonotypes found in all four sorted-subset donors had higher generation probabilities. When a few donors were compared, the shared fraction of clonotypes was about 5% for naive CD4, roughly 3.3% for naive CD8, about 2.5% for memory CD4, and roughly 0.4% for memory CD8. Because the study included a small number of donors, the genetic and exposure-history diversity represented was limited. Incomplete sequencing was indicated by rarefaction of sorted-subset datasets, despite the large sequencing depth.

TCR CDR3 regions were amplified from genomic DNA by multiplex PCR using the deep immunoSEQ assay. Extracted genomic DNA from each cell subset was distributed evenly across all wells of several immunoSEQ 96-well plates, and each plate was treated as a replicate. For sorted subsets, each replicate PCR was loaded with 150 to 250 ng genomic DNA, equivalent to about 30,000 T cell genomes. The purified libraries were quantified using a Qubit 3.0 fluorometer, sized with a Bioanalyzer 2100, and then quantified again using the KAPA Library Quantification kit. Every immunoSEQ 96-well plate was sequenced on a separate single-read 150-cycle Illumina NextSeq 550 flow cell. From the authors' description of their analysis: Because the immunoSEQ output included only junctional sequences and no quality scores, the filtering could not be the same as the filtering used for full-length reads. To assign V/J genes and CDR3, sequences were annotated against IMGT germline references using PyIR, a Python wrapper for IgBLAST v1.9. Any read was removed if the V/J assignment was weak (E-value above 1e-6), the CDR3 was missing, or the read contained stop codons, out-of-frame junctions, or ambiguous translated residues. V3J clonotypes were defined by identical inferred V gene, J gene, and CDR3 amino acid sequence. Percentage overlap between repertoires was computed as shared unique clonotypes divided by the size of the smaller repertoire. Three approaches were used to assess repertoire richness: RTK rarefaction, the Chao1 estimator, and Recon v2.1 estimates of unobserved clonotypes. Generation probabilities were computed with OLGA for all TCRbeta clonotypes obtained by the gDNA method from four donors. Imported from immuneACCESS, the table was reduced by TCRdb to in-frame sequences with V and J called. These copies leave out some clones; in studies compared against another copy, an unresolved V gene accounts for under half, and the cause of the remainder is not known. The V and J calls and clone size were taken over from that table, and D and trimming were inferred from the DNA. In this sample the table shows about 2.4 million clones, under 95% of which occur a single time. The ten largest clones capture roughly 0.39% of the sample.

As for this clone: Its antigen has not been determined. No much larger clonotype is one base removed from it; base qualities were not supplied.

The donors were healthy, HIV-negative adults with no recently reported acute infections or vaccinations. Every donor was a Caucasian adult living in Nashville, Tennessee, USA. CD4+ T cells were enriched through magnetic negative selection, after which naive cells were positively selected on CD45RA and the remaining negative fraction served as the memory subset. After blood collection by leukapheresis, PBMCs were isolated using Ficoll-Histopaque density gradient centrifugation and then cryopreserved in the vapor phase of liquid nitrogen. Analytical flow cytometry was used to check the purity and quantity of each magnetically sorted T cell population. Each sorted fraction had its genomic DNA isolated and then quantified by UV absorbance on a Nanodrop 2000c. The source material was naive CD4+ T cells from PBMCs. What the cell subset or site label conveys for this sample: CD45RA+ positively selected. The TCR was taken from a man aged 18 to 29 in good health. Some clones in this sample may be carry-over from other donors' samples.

The CDR3 is CASSLAGDTDTQYF. DNA sequence: TGCGCCAGCAGCCTAGCGGGAGACACAGATACGCAGTATTTT. The chain links TRBV10-1 with TRBJ2-3; TRBD2 aligns with 10 central bases. From the cysteine up to the phenylalanine, the CDR3 has a length of 14 residues. The CDR3 DNA has 42 bases and is translated from base 1. Reading the germline V gene (reference sequence) gives CDR1 WNHNN and CDR2 SYGVQD. V is trimmed back by 6 bases and J by 2 bases, and the junction contains 2 bases that no gene match accounts for.